This T cell receptor beta chain derives from a study of cytomegalovirus exposure and HLA in healthy donors. Study-level findings and limits: Presence/absence analyses assumed roughly uniform sequencing depth across donors, which may not hold. Versus the approximately 720-donor mean, an Asian-associated ancestry cluster reportedly showed fewer N-insertions in a later analysis. In the analysis, some V segments, TRBV6-2 and TRBV6-3 included, were excluded as indistinguishable. Usually a TCR sequence was rare, but some public TCRs were found in many donors.

PCR used 60 Vbeta primers and 13 Jbeta primers. The repertoire was sequenced with immunoSEQ multiplex PCR; TCRdb's copy has only in-frame clones and lacks some. The sample includes 120,000 to 150,000 clones, 88% of them seen just once. On this clone itself: As yet, its antigen is unknown.

Germline trimming cut 8 bases from V and 2 bases from J; bases unmatched to any gene: 9. Germline V gene sequence: CDR1 MNHNS, CDR2 SASEGT. This CDR3 contains 15 residues. The sequenced sample consisted of PBMCs. The receptor comes from a woman aged 40 to 50 in good health and CMV-seronegative. The V and J genes are TRBV6-1 and TRBJ1-1; the match to TRBD1 covers 9 bases. CDR3 sequence reads: CASSSQGAGNTEAFF. The DNA for the CDR3 is TGTGCCAGCTCCTCACAGGGGGCTGGAAACACTGAAGCTTTCTTT.